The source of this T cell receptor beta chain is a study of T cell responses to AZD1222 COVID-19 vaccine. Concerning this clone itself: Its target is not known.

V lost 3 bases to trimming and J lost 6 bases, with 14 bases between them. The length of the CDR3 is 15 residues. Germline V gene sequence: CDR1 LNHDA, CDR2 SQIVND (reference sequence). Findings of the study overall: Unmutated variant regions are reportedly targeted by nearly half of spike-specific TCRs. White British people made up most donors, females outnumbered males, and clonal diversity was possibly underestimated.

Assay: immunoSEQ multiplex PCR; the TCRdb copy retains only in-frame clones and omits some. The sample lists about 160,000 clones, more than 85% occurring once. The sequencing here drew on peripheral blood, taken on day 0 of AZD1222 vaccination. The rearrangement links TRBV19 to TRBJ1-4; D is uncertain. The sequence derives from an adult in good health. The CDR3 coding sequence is TGTGCCAGTAGTATGGTGGAGGGAGTTTATGAAAAACTGTTTTTT. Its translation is CASSMVEGVYEKLFF.